This TCR beta chain comes out of a study of OX40 agonist ivuxolimab in advanced cancers. Study context: People who had prior anti-PD-1, anti-PD-L1 or anti-CTLA-4 therapy could take part, and 40% had some. Notes on the study in general: With doses of 0.1-3.0 mg/kg, partial responders showed among the lowest clonal expansion.

The V segment lost 3 bases and the J segment 1 base; nucleotides outside the gene matches: 4. CDR3 length equals 15 residues. Germline-derived CDR1 and CDR2 are SGHRS and YFSETQ. Concerning this clone itself: Its antigen is still unknown.

Sequencing was performed with immunoSEQ multiplex PCR; in TCRdb, only in-frame clones are kept and a portion is missing. The sample consists of about 110,000 clones, approximately 90% of them appearing once. Sample: CD4+ or CD8+ T cells sorted from blood, taken in a trial of the OX40 agonist ivuxolimab. This sequence originates from an adult with an advanced solid tumor such as melanoma, head and neck, liver or kidney cancer. The chain links TRBV5-1 to TRBJ2-1; 7 nucleotides align to TRBD1. CDR3: CASSSGTESYNEQFF. The CDR3 nucleotides are TGCGCCAGCAGCTCCGGGACAGAGTCCTACAATGAGCAGTTCTTC.